Sequencing of this TCR beta chain was carried out in a study of Graves' ophthalmopathy and Graves' hyperthyroidism. This CDR3 contains 15 residues. CDR1 is SGHRS and CDR2 is YFSETQ in the germline V gene. J was trimmed by 6 bases and V by 4 bases; bases with no gene match: 8. Ophthalmopathy was moderately-to-severely active, CAS at least 3, NOSPECS at least 4, lasting under 3 months. The starting material, around 9.3 ml of fresh peripheral blood, provided the PBMCs. General study results and limits: Its predictions of ophthalmopathy progression gave the model almost 71% sensitivity and about 72% specificity.

This clonotype was seen a handful of times. Antigen specificity is unknown. Transcripts of RNA were the source for amplifying TCR beta CDR3 regions. RT-PCR in the first round used HTBI primers; a second-round multiplex PCR followed. TCRdb ran MiXCR on the multiplex PCR reads and lists one entry per CDR3 protein. The sample holds about 700,000 distinct CDR3 sequences, 40% seen once. Sequencing was done on a sample of peripheral blood. This TCR was sampled from an adult man with Graves' ophthalmopathy. This sequence joins TRBV5-1 and TRBJ2-7, with TRBD2 identical over 12 bases. The chain's CDR3 is CASSLAGGYTGEQYF. The DNA for the CDR3 is TGCGCCAGCAGCCTAGCGGGAGGGTATACCGGCGAGCAGTACTTC.